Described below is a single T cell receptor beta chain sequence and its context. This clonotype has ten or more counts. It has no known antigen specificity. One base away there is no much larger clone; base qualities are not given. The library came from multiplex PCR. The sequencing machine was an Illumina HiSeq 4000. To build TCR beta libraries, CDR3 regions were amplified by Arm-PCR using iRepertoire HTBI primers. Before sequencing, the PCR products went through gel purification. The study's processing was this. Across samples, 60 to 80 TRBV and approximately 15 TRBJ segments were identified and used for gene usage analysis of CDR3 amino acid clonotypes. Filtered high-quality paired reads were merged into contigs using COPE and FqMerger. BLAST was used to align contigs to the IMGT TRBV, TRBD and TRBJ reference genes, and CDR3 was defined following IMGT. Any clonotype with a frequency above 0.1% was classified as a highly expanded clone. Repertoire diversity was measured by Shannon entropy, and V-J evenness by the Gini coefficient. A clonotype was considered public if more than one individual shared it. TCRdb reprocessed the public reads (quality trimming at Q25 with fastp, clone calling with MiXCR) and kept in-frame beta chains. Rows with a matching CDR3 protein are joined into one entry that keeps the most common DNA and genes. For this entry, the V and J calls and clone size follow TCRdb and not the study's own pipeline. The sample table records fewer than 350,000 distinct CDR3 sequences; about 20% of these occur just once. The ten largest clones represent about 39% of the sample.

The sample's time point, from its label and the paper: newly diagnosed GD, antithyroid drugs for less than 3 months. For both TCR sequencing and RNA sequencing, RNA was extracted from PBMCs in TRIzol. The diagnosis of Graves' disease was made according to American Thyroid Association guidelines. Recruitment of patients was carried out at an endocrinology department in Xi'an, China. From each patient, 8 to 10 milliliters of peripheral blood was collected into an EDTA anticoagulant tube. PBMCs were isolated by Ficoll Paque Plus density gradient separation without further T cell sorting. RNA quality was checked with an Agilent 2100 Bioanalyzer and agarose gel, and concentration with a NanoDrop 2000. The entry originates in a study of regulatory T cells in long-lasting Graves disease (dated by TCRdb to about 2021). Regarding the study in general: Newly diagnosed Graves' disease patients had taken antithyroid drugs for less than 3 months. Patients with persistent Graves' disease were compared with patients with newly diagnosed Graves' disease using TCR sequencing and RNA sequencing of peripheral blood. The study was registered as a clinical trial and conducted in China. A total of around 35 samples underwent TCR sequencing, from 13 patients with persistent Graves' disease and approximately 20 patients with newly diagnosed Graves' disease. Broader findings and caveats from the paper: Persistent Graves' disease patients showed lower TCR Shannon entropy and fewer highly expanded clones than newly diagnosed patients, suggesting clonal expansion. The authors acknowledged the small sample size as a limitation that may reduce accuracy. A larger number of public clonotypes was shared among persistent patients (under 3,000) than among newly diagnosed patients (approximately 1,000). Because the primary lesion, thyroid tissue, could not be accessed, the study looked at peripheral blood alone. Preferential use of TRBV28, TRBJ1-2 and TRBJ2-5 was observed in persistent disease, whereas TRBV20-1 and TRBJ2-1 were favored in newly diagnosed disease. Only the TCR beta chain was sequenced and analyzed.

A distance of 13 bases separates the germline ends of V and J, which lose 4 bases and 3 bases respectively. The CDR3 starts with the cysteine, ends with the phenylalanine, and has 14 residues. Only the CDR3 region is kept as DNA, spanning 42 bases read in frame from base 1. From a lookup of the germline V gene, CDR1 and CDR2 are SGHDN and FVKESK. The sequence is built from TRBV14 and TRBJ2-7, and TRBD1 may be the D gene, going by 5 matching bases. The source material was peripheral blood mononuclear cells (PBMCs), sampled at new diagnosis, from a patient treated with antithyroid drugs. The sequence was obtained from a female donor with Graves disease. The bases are TGTGCCAGCAGCCCAATGACAGCCTTCTACGAGCAGTACTTC. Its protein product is CASSPMTAFYEQYF.